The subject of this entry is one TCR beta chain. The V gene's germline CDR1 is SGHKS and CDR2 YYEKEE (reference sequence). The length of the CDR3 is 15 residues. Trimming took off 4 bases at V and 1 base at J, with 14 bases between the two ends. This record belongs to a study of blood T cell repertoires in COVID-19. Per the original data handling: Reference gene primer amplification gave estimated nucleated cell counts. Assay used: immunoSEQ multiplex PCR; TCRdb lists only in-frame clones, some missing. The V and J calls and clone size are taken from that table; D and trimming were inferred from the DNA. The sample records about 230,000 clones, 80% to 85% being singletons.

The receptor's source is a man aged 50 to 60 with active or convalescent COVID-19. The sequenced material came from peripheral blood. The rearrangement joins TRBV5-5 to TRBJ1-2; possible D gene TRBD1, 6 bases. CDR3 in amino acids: CASSNPTGYNYGYTF. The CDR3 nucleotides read TGTGCCAGCAGCAACCCGACAGGATATAACTATGGCTACACCTTC.